The 2 T cell receptor beta chains reported below all come from one sample, sequenced in a study of cytomegalovirus exposure and HLA in healthy donors. Primers included in the PCR were 60 Vbeta and 13 Jbeta primers. Sequenced by immunoSEQ multiplex PCR; TCRdb stores in-frame clones only, minus some. The data show 85,000 to 130,000 clones, about two thirds seen once. Sequences were obtained from PBMCs. Every receptor here comes from a female donor in good health and CMV-seronegative.

The rearrangement joins TRBV6-1 to TRBJ2-2; D unresolved. Per the germline V gene, CDR1 is MNHNS and CDR2 is SASEGT. The ends were cut back, 4 bases at V and 6 bases at J, with 9 bases in the middle. This CDR3 spans 13 amino acids. Written as DNA, the CDR3 is TGTGCCAGCAGTGTCACGAAGCCCGGGGAGCTGTTTTTT. Protein product: CASSVTKPGELFF.

The chain is built from TRBV4-3 and TRBJ1-1; D is perhaps TRBD1 (5 bases). This CDR3 is built from 17 residues. V lost 3 bases to trimming and J lost 3 bases, with 20 bases between them. Germline CDR1 and CDR2: LGHNA and YSLEER. The CDR3 DNA follows: TGCGCCAGCAGCCAGGGCCCTTGGGGGGTCGGCGACACTGAAGCTTTCTTT. Residues: CASSQGPWGVGDTEAFF.